These 30 T cell receptor beta chains originate from one sample sequenced in a study of cytomegalovirus exposure and HLA in healthy donors. 13 Jbeta primers and 60 Vbeta primers were used for the PCR. This table comes from immunoSEQ multiplex PCR, and its TCRdb copy is limited to in-frame clones, with some not included. Of 35,000 to 45,000 clones listed, over 60% are singletons. The sample consisted of PBMCs. Receptor source: a man aged 25 to 40 in good health and CMV-seronegative.

This clone is classed as medium-sized. The chain joins TRBV28 to TRBJ2-3; possible D gene TRBD1, 5 bases. This CDR3 is 15 amino acids long. The V gene's germline CDR1 is MDHEN and CDR2 SYDVKM. Trimming pared 3 bases from V and 1 base from J, leaving 11 bases between. The CDR3 bases are TGTGCCAGCAGTTTTAGGGGCGGACGCACAGATACGCAGTATTTT. Protein product: CASSFRGGRTDTQYF.

V usage is TRBV7-9 and J usage is TRBJ2-5; 7 bases match TRBD1. V was clipped by 8 bases and J by 0 bases; unmatched bases: 3. Germline CDR1 SEHNR, CDR2 FQNEAQ (reference sequence). CDR3 length: 13 amino acids. CDR3 in DNA: TGTGCCAGCCAACAGGGGTACCAAGAGACCCAGTACTTC. This sequence encodes CASQQGYQETQYF.

This CDR3 reads CASSQEVLAGGTDTQYF. The CDR3 nucleotides are TGTGCCAGCAGCCAAGAGGTACTAGCGGGGGGTACAGATACGCAGTATTTT. The genes are TRBV4-2 and TRBJ2-3; 12 bases map to TRBD2. Looked up from germline, CDR1 is LGHNA and CDR2 is YNFKEQ. CDR3 length equals 17 residues. V shed 0 bases, J shed 3 bases, and the junction held 4 bases outside the gene matches.

CDR3 sequence: CSASLFGEQYF. Written as DNA, the CDR3 is TGCAGTGCTAGTCTGTTCGGCGAGCAGTACTTC. The gene calls are TRBV20-1 and TRBJ2-7, with D uncertain. The germline V gene has CDR1 DFQATT and CDR2 SNEGSKA (reference sequence). This CDR3 contains 11 residues. V lost 3 bases and J lost 6, with 9 bases in between.

This sequence joins TRBV25-1 and TRBJ2-7; TRBD1 matches at 9 bases. CDR3 length equals 15 residues. CDR1 and CDR2 (germline): MGHDK, SYGVNS. Trimming took 2 bases from V and 3 from J; bases not matched to a gene: 5. The CDR3 region is CASSEGGQGHYEQYF. CDR3 in DNA: TGTGCCAGCAGTGAAGGGGGACAGGGACACTACGAGCAGTACTTC.

The genes are TRBV29-1 and TRBJ2-1; TRBD1 matches 8 bases. After removal of 7 bases from V and 4 bases from J, the junction contained 9 bases not matched to a gene. Germline V gene lookup returns CDR1 SQVTM and CDR2 ANQGSEA. The CDR3 runs to 14 residues. This chain's CDR3 is CSAWTGSTYNEQFF. The CDR3 bases are TGCAGCGCCTGGACAGGGTCTACGTACAATGAGCAGTTCTTC.

This chain links TRBV6-5 with TRBJ1-1; D gene ambiguous. The germline gives CDR1 MNHEY, CDR2 SVGAGI. Deletions cut 2 bases from V and 2 bases from J, with 15 bases between. CDR3 length: 16 amino acids. The CDR3 bases are TGTGCCAGCAGTTACCCGTCGGGAGCAGGAAACACTGAAGCTTTCTTT. It encodes CASSYPSGAGNTEAFF.

Comment on this clone: At one end the junction does not follow the germline gene, possibly because of a read error. Other DNA sequences within the sample encode an identical CDR3. The chain has TRBV7-9 and TRBJ1-5; unclear D gene. From germline, CDR1 is SEHNR and CDR2 FQNEAQ (reference sequence). There are 14 residues in the CDR3. This CDR3 reads CASSLAGGNQPQHF. For the CDR3, the DNA is TGTGCCAGCAGCCTAGCCGGGGGCAATCAGCCCCAGCATTTT. Based on the CDR3 plus reference TRBV7-9 and TRBJ1-5, the full variable domain is DTGVSQNPRHKITKRGQNVTFRCDPISEHNRLYWYRQTLGQGPEFLTYFQNEAQLEKSRLLSDRFSAERPKGSFSTLEIQRTEQGDSAMYLCASSLAGGNQPQHFGDGTRLSIL.

The genes are TRBV5-4 and TRBJ2-7; 8 bases align to TRBD2. Unmatched junction bases numbered 7, after V lost 4 bases and J lost 4 bases. Germline V gene sequence: CDR1 SGHNT, CDR2 YYREEE (reference sequence). The CDR3 contains 14 residues. The CDR3 loop reads CASSPREGGYEQYF. The DNA of the CDR3 is TGTGCCAGCAGCCCCCGGGAGGGAGGGTACGAGCAGTACTTC.

The chain couples TRBV4-3 to TRBJ1-4; 8 nucleotides match TRBD1. The germline V gene encodes CDR1 LGHNA and CDR2 YSLEER. Germline trimming cut 1 base from V and 3 bases from J; bases unmatched to any gene: 13. The CDR3 totals 19 residues. In nucleotides, the CDR3 is TGCGCCAGCAGCCAAGGGTTCCGTTCCAGGGGGCGTGCTAATGAAAAACTGTTTTTT. Encoded protein: CASSQGFRSRGRANEKLFF.

The rearrangement links TRBV5-1 to TRBJ2-7, with 8 bases aligning to TRBD1. Germline V gene sequence: CDR1 SGHRS, CDR2 YFSETQ. The V and J ends lost 1 base and 1 base, in that order; junction bases with no gene match: 7. The CDR3 runs 16 residues. CDR3 nucleotides: TGCGCCAGCAGCTTGCGGGCGGGACAGGCATCCTACGAGCAGTACTTC. Residues: CASSLRAGQASYEQYF.

This chain joins TRBV4-1 and TRBJ1-2; TRBD1 matches 12 bases. This CDR3 is built from 15 residues. The V gene's germline CDR1 is MGHRA and CDR2 YSYEKL. V lost 3 bases to trimming and J lost 8 bases; unmatched junction nucleotides: 7. The DNA for the CDR3 is TGCGCCAGCAGCCACGTAGGGACAGGGGGCTGGGGCTACACCTTC. Translated: CASSHVGTGGWGYTF.

This clone is judged medium-sized. The chain is built from TRBV6-5 and TRBJ2-1; D gene uncertain. Trimming cost V 0 bases and J 2 bases, with 5 bases left between them. Looked up from germline, CDR1 is MNHEY and CDR2 is SVGAGI. CDR3 length equals 14 residues. The CDR3 sequence: CASSYSSTYNEQFF. CDR3 sequence (DNA): TGTGCCAGCAGTTACTCGTCCACCTACAATGAGCAGTTCTTC.

This clone was detected a few times. The chain couples TRBV11-2 to TRBJ1-1; D not certain. Germline CDR1 is SGHAT and CDR2 is FQNNGV. The V end lost 5 bases, the J end lost 12 bases, and 28 bases lay between the germline ends. CDR3 length: 16 amino acids. Here the CDR3 reads CASSRFTDSLMQSTFF. The CDR3 region has the DNA TGTGCCAGCAGCCGTTTTACCGACTCCTTGATGCAGAGTACTTTCTTT.

This clone was observed a handful of times. The chain is built from TRBV7-9 and TRBJ1-1; TRBD1 agrees at 7 bases. Germline CDR1 SEHNR, CDR2 FQNEAQ (reference sequence). V trimming: 5 bases; J trimming: 1 base; junction bases outside the gene matches: 10. The CDR3 is 16 residues long. The CDR3 region is CASSLLGQTKNTEAFF. The CDR3 region has the DNA TGTGCCAGCAGCCTACTGGGACAGACCAAGAACACTGAAGCTTTCTTT.

This chain links TRBV5-1 with TRBJ2-4, with 8 bases identical to TRBD1. J gave up 12 bases and V 3 bases, and 8 bases lay outside the gene matches. The CDR3 spans 13 residues. Germline values: CDR1 SGHRS, CDR2 YFSETQ. As DNA, the CDR3 is TGCGCCAGCAGCTCGAACAGGGGGTGGTATCAGTACTTC. Protein sequence: CASSSNRGWYQYF.

CDR3 DNA sequence: TGCGCCAGCAGCCAAGATCCCGGGACATCCGCTTTTTGGGGAAACACCATATATTTT. It is translated as CASSQDPGTSAFWGNTIYF. This rearrangement joins TRBV4-1 to TRBJ1-3; a possible D gene is TRBD1 (6 bases). V lost 0 bases and J lost 4, with 22 bases in between. CDR1 is MGHRA, CDR2 YSYEKL, per germline. This CDR3 comprises 19 residues.

This clone was counted between two and nine times. This chain links TRBV15 with TRBJ1-5; TRBD1 agrees at 7 bases. This CDR3 is built from 14 residues. Germline assignment: CDR1 LNHNV and CDR2 YYDKDF (reference sequence). The V gene end was trimmed by 5 bases and the J gene end by 2 bases; junction bases not matched to a gene: 3. The CDR3, as DNA: TGTGCCACCAGCGCCGGACAGGGCAATCAGCCCCAGCATTTT. It specifies CATSAGQGNQPQHF.

There are a few counts of this clone. This chain links TRBV2 with TRBJ1-2; D perhaps matches TRBD1 (5 bases). Trimming cost V 5 bases and J 6 bases, with 10 bases left between them. There are 12 residues in the CDR3. Germline V gives CDR1 SNHLY, CDR2 FYNNEI. CDR3 region: CASSTTGDGYTF. CDR3 in DNA: TGTGCCAGCAGTACAACAGGAGATGGCTACACCTTC.

This chain connects TRBV5-4 to TRBJ1-4; D is perhaps TRBD1 (6 bases). The ends were cut back, 0 bases at V and 5 bases at J, with 8 bases in the middle. This CDR3 contains 14 residues. Germline CDR1 SGHNT, CDR2 YYREEE (reference sequence). CDR3 sequence reads: CASSLGQGNEKLFF. The DNA for the CDR3 is TGTGCCAGCAGCTTGGGGCAGGGGAATGAAAAACTGTTTTTT.

This rearrangement joins TRBV29-1 to TRBJ2-1, with TRBD1 matching 9 bases. Per germline, CDR1 SQVTM and CDR2 ANQGSEA. The CDR3 is 12 amino acids. Trimming removed 6 bases from V and 7 bases from J; junction bases left unmatched: 4. As DNA, the CDR3 is TGCAGCGTCGCGGACAGGGGAAATGAGCAGTTCTTC. Amino acids: CSVADRGNEQFF.

J is TRBJ2-7 and V is TRBV4-2; TRBD2 matches 9 bases. The germline CDR1 and CDR2 sequences are LGHNA and YNFKEQ. Trimming removed 0 bases from V and 7 bases from J; junction bases left unmatched: 10. This CDR3 is built from 16 residues. CDR3 nucleotide sequence: TGTGCCAGCAGCCAAGATCAGGGGAATAGCGGGAGTGAGCAGTACTTC. Its protein is CASSQDQGNSGSEQYF.

This clone was detected ten times or more. V gene TRBV4-2 combines with J gene TRBJ2-3, with 10 bases that match TRBD2. Germline CDR1 and CDR2: LGHNA and YNFKEQ. The CDR3 consists of 16 residues. J lost 4 bases, V lost 0 bases, and 4 bases had no gene match. The CDR3 is CASSQEGAGGADTQYF. CDR3 in DNA: TGTGCCAGCAGCCAAGAAGGAGCGGGGGGGGCAGATACGCAGTATTTT.

This clone was observed a few times. The chain couples TRBV5-4 to TRBJ1-1; 8 positions agree with TRBD1. The CDR3 is made up of 15 amino acids. Germline V lookup: CDR1 SGHNT, CDR2 YYREEE (reference sequence). V was clipped by 4 bases and J by 1 base; unmatched bases: 6. The CDR3 here is CASSPKQGGNTEAFF. CDR3 nucleotide sequence: TGTGCCAGCAGCCCCAAACAGGGGGGGAACACTGAAGCTTTCTTT.

CDR3 residues: CASRTSGGGNEQFF. The CDR3 DNA reads as TGCGCCAGCAGAACTAGCGGGGGGGGGAATGAGCAGTTCTTC. This chain connects TRBV10-2 to TRBJ2-1; 13 nucleotides agree with TRBD2. Germline V gene data show CDR1 as WSHSY and CDR2 as SAAADI. V was clipped by 6 bases and J by 7 bases; unmatched bases: 3. CDR3 length: 14 residues.

The V gene is TRBV2, the J gene TRBJ1-6, with TRBD1 matching over 10 bases. The length of the CDR3 is 15 residues. V shed 7 bases and J 7 bases; nucleotides not matched to a gene: 7. Germline CDR1 reads SNHLY; CDR2 reads FYNNEI. CDR3 sequence reads: CASTPGGQGNSPLHF. DNA of the CDR3: TGTGCCAGCACCCCGGGGGGACAGGGGAATTCACCCCTCCACTTT.

The chain carries TRBV4-1 and TRBJ1-3; 8 positions agree with TRBD1. With V trimmed by 0 bases and J by 8 bases, 6 bases remained unmatched. The length of the CDR3 is 15 residues. Germline CDR1 reads MGHRA; CDR2 reads YSYEKL. The CDR3 region is CASSQDGRQGYTIYF. In nucleotides, the CDR3 is TGCGCCAGCAGCCAAGATGGGCGACAGGGGTACACCATATATTTT.

The rearrangement uses TRBV4-2 and TRBJ2-6; 10 nucleotides agree with TRBD1. V gave up 4 bases and J gave up 0 bases; unmatched junction bases: 6. The CDR3 is made up of 18 amino acids. Germline values: CDR1 LGHNA, CDR2 YNFKEQ. CDR3 region: CASSLPGTGDSGANVLTF. In nucleotides, the CDR3 is TGTGCCAGCAGCCTACCCGGGACAGGGGACTCTGGGGCCAACGTCCTGACTTTC.

This clone came up a few times. The chain couples TRBV2 to TRBJ2-7; 9 nucleotides agree with TRBD2. The CDR3 contains 15 residues. Germline V lookup: CDR1 SNHLY, CDR2 FYNNEI. Trimming at V came to 5 bases and at J to 3 bases, leaving 8 bases not matched to a gene. In DNA, the CDR3 is TGTGCCAGCAGTACCGGGACTAGCCGAAACTACGAGCAGTACTTC. The encoded protein is CASSTGTSRNYEQYF.

This chain joins TRBV15 and TRBJ2-1; 14 bases map to TRBD2. CDR3 size: 14 residues. V shed 8 bases and J 15 bases; nucleotides not matched to a gene: 12. Germline CDR1 reads LNHNV; CDR2 reads YYDKDF (reference sequence). CDR3 amino acids: CATWTSGGQGVLFF. CDR3 DNA sequence: TGTGCCACCTGGACTAGCGGGGGGCAGGGCGTATTGTTCTTC.